This TCR beta chain was documented in a study of radiotherapy plus CTLA-4 blockade in lung cancer (dated 2018 in TCRdb). Some background on the complete study: Among enrolled patients, around 20% had an objective response and about 30% reached disease control.

The study tested focal radiation therapy combined with CTLA-4 blockade (ipilimumab) in patients with chemo-refractory metastatic non-small-cell lung cancer. As encoded in the germline V gene (reference sequence), CDR1 is WNHNN while CDR2 is SYGVQD. From the cysteine through the phenylalanine, the CDR3 covers 13 amino acids. The only DNA kept is the CDR3, 39 bases in frame from the first base. The junction carries 6 bases between V and J, which are trimmed by 4 bases and 2 bases respectively. General findings and caveats noted by the study authors: Early dynamic changes in blood T cell clones, together with increased serum interferon-beta after radiation, were reported as the strongest predictors of response. After treatment with radiotherapy and ipilimumab, TCR clones that originated in tumors expanded in peripheral blood.

Receptor amplification or capture employed the immunoSEQ multiplex PCR assay. The source is immuneACCESS, and TCRdb retained only in-frame sequences with V and J called. Part of the clones is not carried over; for the studies checked, unresolved V genes explain less than half of this, and the remainder is unexplained. The sample yields about 59,000 clones; around 76% were counted once. The ten largest make up around 2.8% of the sample. As regards this clone: Its antigen remains unidentified. No base quality values were provided; no much bigger clone lies one nucleotide off.

The origin of this receptor is a human donor with non-small cell lung cancer who had a complete response to radiotherapy plus ipilimumab. The sample here was peripheral blood, taken from a patient treated with radiotherapy plus ipilimumab. The chain joins TRBV10-1 to TRBJ1-3; the D gene lacks a confident call. The CDR3 region has the sequence CASSANPGNTIYF. The DNA sequence is TGCGCCAGCAGTGCAAATCCTGGAAACACCATATATTTT.